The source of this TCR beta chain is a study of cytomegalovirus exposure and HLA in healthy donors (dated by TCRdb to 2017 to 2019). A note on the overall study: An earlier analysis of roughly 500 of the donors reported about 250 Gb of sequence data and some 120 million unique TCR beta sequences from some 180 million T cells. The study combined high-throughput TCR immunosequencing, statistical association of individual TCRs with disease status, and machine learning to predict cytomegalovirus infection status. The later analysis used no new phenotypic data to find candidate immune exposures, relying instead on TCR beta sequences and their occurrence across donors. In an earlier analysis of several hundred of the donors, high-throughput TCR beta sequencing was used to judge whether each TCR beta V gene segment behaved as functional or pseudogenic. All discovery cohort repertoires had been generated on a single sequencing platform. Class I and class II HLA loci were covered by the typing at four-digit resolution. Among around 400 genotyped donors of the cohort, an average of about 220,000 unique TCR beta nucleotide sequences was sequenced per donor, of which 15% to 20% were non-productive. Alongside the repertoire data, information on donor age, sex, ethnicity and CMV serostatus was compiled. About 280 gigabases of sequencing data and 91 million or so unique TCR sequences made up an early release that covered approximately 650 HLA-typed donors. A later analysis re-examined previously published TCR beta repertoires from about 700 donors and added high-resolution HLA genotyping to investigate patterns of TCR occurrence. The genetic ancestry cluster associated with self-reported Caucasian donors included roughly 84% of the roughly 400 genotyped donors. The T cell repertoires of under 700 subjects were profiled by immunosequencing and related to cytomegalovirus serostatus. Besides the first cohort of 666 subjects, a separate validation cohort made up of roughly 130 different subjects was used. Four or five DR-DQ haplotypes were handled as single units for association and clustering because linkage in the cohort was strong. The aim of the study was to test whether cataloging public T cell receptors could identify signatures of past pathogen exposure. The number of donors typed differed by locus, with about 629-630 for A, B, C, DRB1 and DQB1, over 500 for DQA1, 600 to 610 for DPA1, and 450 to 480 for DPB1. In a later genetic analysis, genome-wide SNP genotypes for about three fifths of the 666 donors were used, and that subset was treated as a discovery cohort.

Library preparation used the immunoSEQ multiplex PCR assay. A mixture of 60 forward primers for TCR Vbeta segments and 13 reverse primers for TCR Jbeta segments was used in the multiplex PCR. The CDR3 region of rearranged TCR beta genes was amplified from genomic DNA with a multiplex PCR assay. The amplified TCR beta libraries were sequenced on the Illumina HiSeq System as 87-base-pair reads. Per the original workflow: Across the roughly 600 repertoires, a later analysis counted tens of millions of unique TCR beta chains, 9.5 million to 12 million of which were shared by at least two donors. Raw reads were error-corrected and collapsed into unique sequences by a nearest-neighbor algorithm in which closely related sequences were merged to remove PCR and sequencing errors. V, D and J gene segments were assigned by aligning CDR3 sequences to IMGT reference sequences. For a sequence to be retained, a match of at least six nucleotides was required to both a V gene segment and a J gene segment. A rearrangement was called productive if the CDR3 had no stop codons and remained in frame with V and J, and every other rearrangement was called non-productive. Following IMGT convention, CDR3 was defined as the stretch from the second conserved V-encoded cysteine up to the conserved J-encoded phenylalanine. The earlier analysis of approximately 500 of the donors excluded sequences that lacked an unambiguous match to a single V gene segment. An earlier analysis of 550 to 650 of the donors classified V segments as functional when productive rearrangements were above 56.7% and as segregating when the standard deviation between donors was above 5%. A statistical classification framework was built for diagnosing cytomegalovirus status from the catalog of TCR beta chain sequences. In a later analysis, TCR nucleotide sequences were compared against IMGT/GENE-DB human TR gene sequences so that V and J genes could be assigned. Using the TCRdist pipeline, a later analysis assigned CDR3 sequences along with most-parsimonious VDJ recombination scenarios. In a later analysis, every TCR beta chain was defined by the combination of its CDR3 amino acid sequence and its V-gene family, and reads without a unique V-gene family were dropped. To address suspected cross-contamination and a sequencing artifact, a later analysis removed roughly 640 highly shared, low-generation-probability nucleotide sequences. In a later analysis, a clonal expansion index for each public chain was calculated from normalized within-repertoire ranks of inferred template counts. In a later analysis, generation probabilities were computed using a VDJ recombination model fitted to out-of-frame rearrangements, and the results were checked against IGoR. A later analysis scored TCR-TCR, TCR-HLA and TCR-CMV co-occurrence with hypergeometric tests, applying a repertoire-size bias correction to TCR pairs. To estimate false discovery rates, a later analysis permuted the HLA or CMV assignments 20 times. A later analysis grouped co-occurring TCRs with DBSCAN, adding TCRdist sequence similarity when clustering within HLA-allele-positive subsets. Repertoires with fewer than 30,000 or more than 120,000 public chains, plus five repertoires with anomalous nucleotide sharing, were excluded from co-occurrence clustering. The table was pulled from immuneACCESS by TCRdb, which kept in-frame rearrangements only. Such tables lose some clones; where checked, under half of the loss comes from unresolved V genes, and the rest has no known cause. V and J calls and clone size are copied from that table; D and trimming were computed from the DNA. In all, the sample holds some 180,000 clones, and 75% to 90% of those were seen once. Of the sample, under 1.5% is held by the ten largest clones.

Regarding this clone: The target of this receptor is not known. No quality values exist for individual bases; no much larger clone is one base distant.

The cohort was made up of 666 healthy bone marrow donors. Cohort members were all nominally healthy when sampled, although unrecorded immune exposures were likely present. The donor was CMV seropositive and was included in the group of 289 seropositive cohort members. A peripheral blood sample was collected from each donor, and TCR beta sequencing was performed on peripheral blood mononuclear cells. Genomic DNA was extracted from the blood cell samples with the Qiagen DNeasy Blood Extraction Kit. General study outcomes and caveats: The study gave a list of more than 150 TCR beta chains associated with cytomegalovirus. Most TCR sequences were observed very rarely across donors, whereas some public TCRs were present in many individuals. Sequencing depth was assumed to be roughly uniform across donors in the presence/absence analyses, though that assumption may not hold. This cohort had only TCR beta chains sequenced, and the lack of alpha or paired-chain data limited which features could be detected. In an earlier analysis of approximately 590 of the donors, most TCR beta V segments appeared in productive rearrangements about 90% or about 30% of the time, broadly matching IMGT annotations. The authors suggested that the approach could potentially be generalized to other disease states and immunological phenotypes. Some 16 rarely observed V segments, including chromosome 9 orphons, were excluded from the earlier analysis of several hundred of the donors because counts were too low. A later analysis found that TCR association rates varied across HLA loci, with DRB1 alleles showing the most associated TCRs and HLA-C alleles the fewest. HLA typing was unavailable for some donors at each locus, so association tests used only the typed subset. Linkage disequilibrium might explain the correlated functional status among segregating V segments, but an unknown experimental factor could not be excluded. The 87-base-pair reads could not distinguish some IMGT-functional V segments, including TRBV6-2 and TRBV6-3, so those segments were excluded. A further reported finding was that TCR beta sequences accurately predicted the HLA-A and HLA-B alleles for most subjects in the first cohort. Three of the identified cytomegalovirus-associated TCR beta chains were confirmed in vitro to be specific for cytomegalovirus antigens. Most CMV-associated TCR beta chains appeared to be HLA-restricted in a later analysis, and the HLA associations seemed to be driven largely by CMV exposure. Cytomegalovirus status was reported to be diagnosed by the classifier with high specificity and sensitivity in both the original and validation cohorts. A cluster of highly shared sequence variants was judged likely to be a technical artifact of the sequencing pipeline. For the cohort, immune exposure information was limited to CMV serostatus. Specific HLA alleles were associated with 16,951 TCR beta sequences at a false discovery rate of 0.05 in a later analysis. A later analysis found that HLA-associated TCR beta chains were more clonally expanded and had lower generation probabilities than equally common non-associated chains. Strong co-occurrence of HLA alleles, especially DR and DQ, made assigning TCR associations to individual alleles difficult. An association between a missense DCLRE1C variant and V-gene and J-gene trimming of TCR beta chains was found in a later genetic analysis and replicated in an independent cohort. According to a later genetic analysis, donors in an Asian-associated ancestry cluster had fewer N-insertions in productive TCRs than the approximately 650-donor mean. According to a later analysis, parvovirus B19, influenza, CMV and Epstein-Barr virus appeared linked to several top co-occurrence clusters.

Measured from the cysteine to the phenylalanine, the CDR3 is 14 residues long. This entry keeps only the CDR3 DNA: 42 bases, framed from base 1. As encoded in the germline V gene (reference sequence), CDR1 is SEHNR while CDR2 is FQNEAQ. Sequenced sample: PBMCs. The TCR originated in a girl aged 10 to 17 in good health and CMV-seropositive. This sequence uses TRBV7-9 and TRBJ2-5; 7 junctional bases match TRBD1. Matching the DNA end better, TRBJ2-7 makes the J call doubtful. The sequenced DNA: TGTGCCAGCAGGACTGACAGGGTCCCCTACGAGCAGTACTTC. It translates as CASRTDRVPYEQYF.